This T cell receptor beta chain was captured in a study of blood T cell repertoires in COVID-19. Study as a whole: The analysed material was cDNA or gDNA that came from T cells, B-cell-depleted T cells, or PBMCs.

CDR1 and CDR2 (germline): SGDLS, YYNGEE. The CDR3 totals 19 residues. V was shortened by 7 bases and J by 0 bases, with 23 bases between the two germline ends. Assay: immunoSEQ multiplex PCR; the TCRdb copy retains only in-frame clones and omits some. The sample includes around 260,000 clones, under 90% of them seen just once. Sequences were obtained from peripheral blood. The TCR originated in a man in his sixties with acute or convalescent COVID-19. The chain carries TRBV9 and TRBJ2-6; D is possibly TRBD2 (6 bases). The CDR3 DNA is TGTGCCAGCGGGAGGATAGACCTCCCTTCCCCCTCTGGGGCCAACGTCCTGACTTTC. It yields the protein CASGRIDLPSPSGANVLTF.